Below, 26 T cell receptor beta chains from the same sample are listed, as sequenced in a study of control samples from healthy donors and cancer patients. Profiling relied on immunoSEQ multiplex PCR, and the TCRdb table lists in-frame clones only, not all of them. The sample lists under 95,000 clones; approximately 89% were seen once. Sequenced sample: blood. The receptor set was obtained from a woman aged 25 to 39 in good health.

A remark on this clone: Other DNA sequences in the same sample also yield this CDR3. V gene TRBV30 combines with J gene TRBJ1-2; no reliable D call. Germline lookup yields CDR1 GTSNPN and CDR2 SVGIG (reference sequence). Trimming took 2 bases from V and 1 from J, leaving 8 bases between them. CDR3 length: 13 residues. The chain's CDR3 is CAWSLGINYGYTF. CDR3 DNA: TGTGCCTGGAGTTTAGGGATTAACTATGGCTACACCTTC.

The gene calls are TRBV2 and TRBJ1-5, with D maybe TRBD1 (6 bases). Trimming pared 6 bases from V and 4 bases from J, leaving 16 bases between. The germline V gene encodes CDR1 SNHLY and CDR2 FYNNEI. The CDR3 length is 15 residues. The CDR3 DNA sequence: TGTGCCAGCAGAGGACAGTCGCTGGGGAATCAGCCCCAGCATTTT. As protein: CASRGQSLGNQPQHF. The variable domain in full, with the rest retrieved from reference TRBV2 and TRBJ1-5, is EPEVTQTPSHQVTQMGQEVILRCVPISNHLYFYWYRQILGQKVEFLVSFYNNEISEKSEIFDDQFSVERPDGSNFTLKIRSTKLEDSAMYFCASRGQSLGNQPQHFGDGTRLSIL.

In nucleotides, the CDR3 is TGTGCCAGCACCCAGTGGGCGGTGAATAGCAATCAGCCCCAGCATTTT. Its translation is CASTQWAVNSNQPQHF. This chain joins TRBV28 and TRBJ1-5, with D hard to call. Germline loops: CDR1 MDHEN, CDR2 SYDVKM. V dropped 7 bases and J dropped 0 bases, with 16 bases sitting between them. The CDR3 loop spans 16 amino acids.

This clone has a single count. CDR3 in DNA: TGTGCCAGCTCACCCGGGACACAGAATGAAAAACTGTTTTTT. Translating it yields CASSPGTQNEKLFF. The chain combines TRBV18 with TRBJ1-4; tentatively, D is TRBD1 (6 bases). Between the trimmed V and J ends, which lost 3 bases and 5 bases, there was a span of 10 bases. Germline V gives CDR1 KGHSH, CDR2 LQKENI. The CDR3 spans 14 residues.

The CDR3 region is CASSPGLADSYEQYF. CDR3 nucleotides: TGTGCCAGCTCCCCGGGACTAGCGGACTCCTACGAGCAGTACTTC. The chain uses TRBV18 and TRBJ2-7; TRBD2 aligns across 11 bases. The trim removed 6 bases at V and 0 bases at J, leaving 4 bases unmatched. CDR1 and CDR2 (germline): KGHSH, LQKENI. The CDR3 covers 15 residues.

The CDR3 loop is CASKTGGKNTEAFF. The CDR3 nucleotides read TGTGCCAGCAAAACCGGCGGGAAGAACACTGAAGCTTTCTTT. This chain uses TRBV6-5 with TRBJ1-1, with D uncertain. The CDR3 runs 14 residues. Germline values: CDR1 MNHEY, CDR2 SVGAGI. Trimming shortened V by 7 bases and J by 1 base, and 13 bases separated the two germline ends.

The rearrangement links TRBV13 to TRBJ2-3; D is possibly TRBD1 (5 bases). The CDR3 contains 13 residues. The V gene's germline CDR1 is PRHDT and CDR2 FYEKMQ (reference sequence). V gave up 5 bases and J gave up 4 bases, with 10 bases separating them. CDR3 bases: TGTGCCAGCAGCCACTTACAGGCAGATACGCAGTATTTT. Translated: CASSHLQADTQYF.

The chain joins TRBV27 to TRBJ2-3; D gene ambiguous. Germline values: CDR1 MNHEY, CDR2 SMNVEV (reference sequence). The V gene lost 7 bases and the J gene lost 4 bases, with 15 bases spanning the gap. The CDR3 has 14 residues. The CDR3 region is CASMLSSSPDTQYF. The CDR3 DNA is TGTGCCAGCATGCTCAGTAGCAGCCCAGATACGCAGTATTTT.

The chain combines TRBV6-5 with TRBJ1-2; 7 nucleotides line up with TRBD1. Germline CDR1 is MNHEY and CDR2 is SVGAGI. The CDR3 contains 16 residues. Trimming at V came to 0 bases and at J to 6 bases, leaving 10 bases not matched to a gene. CDR3: CASSYSTGYYRDGYTF. CDR3 sequence (DNA): TGTGCCAGCAGTTACTCGACAGGGTATTACCGGGATGGCTACACCTTC.

The V and J genes are TRBV28 and TRBJ1-2, with 7 bases matching TRBD1. Losses at the gene ends were 8 bases for V and 8 bases for J; bases not matched to a gene: 5. The CDR3 has 11 residues. Germline loops: CDR1 MDHEN, CDR2 SYDVKM. For the CDR3, the DNA is TGTGCCAGCTGGGGGACAGTAGGCTACACCTTC. This codes for CASWGTVGYTF.

The rearrangement uses TRBV5-4 and TRBJ1-6; D not certain. V shed 5 bases and J shed 8 bases, with 14 bases lying between them. This CDR3 is built from 14 residues. Germline CDR1 and CDR2: SGHNT and YYREEE (reference sequence). CDR3 nucleotides: TGTGCCAGCAGTGGCCCCCGGGCCCATTCACCCCTCCACTTT. As protein: CASSGPRAHSPLHF.

This sequence joins TRBV19 and TRBJ1-4; D is unresolved. Looked up from germline, CDR1 is LNHDA and CDR2 is SQIVND (reference sequence). The ends were cut back, 3 bases at V and 1 base at J, with 9 bases in the middle. The CDR3 is 15 amino acids. The CDR3 DNA is TGTGCCAGTAGTATCGGAGGAGGAACTAATGAAAAACTGTTTTTT. This translates into CASSIGGGTNEKLFF.

This clone was detected only a few times. The CDR3 is CATSPRFQGEQYF. The CDR3 nucleotides are TGTGCCACCAGCCCCCGATTTCAGGGTGAGCAGTACTTC. The chain couples TRBV15 to TRBJ2-7, with TRBD1 as a possible D gene (5 bases). The CDR3 has 13 residues. The germline CDR1 and CDR2 sequences are LNHNV and YYDKDF (reference sequence). V was trimmed by 5 bases and J by 7 bases, leaving 15 bases between them. Drawing the rest from reference TRBV15 and TRBJ2-7, the complete variable domain is DAMVIQNPRYQVTQFGKPVTLSCSQTLNHNVMYWYQQKSSQAPKLLFHYYDKDFNNEADTPDNFQSRRPNTSFCFLDIRSPGLGDTAMYLCATSPRFQGEQYFGPGTRLTVT.

V is TRBV12-3 or TRBV12-4 and J is TRBJ1-1; D remains unclear. Trimming took off 10 bases at V and 4 bases at J, with 16 bases between the two ends. This CDR3 comprises 13 residues. The CDR3, as DNA: TGTGCCACCTCGCTGGCCGCGGGCACTGAAGCTTTCTTT. Translating it yields CATSLAAGTEAFF.

The chain links TRBV11-2 to TRBJ2-5; 10 bases map to TRBD1. The CDR3 sequence is 19 residues long. V lost 1 base and J lost 10; bases outside the gene matches: 21. Germline CDR1 reads SGHAT; CDR2 reads FQNNGV. CDR3 DNA sequence: TGTGCCAGCAGCTTAGGAGGGGGACAGGGGCTCCGTTTTCTAAGGGGCCAGTACTTC. Translating it yields CASSLGGGQGLRFLRGQYF.

The genes are TRBV9 and TRBJ1-4; D ambiguous. The CDR3 loop spans 14 amino acids. CDR1 and CDR2 from the germline V gene are SGDLS and YYNGEE. V dropped 5 bases and J dropped 1 base, with 9 bases sitting between them. The CDR3 here is CASSESGTNEKLFF. The CDR3 nucleotides read TGTGCCAGCAGTGAAAGTGGAACTAATGAAAAACTGTTTTTT.

The rearrangement joins TRBV6-5 to TRBJ1-4, with a weak D call TRBD1 (6 bases). V was trimmed by 10 bases and J by 3 bases, leaving 12 bases between them. Per germline, CDR1 MNHEY and CDR2 SVGAGI. This CDR3 comprises 13 residues. The CDR3 coding sequence is TGTGCCATTCGAGGGGGTCCTAATGAAAAACTGTTTTTT. This codes for CAIRGGPNEKLFF.

This clone has only one observation. The gene calls are TRBV27 and TRBJ1-5, with D possibly TRBD1 on 5 matching bases. V was shortened by 5 bases and J by 1 base, with 18 bases between the two germline ends. Germline V gives CDR1 MNHEY, CDR2 SMNVEV (reference sequence). There are 17 residues in the CDR3. CDR3 in amino acids: CASSAHPDGGSNQPQHF. Written as DNA, the CDR3 is TGTGCCAGCAGTGCCCACCCGGACGGGGGGAGCAATCAGCCCCAGCATTTT.

The V call is TRBV19, the J call TRBJ1-5; D not resolved. Germline V gene lookup returns CDR1 LNHDA and CDR2 SQIVND (reference sequence). The CDR3 sequence is 14 residues long. V lost 7 bases and J lost 7, with 17 bases in between. The CDR3 region is CASTLGLLPQPQHF. The CDR3 nucleotides are TGTGCCAGTACCTTGGGCCTTTTACCCCAGCCCCAGCATTTT.

The chain is built from TRBV13 and TRBJ2-2, with D perhaps matching TRBD1 (5 bases). Germline V gene sequence: CDR1 PRHDT, CDR2 FYEKMQ (reference sequence). V lost 4 bases to trimming and J lost 4 bases, with 16 bases between them. This CDR3 contains 16 residues. The CDR3: CASSSDSERGTGELFF. The CDR3 DNA sequence: TGTGCCAGCAGCTCCGACAGCGAACGAGGCACCGGGGAGCTGTTTTTT.

The count of this clone is one. This chain joins TRBV5-4 and TRBJ1-2; D is perhaps TRBD1 (6 bases). The CDR3 length is 13 residues. The V gene's germline CDR1 is SGHNT and CDR2 YYREEE (reference sequence). V gave up 3 bases and J gave up 4 bases, with 10 bases separating them. CDR3 sequence: CASSSQGTYGYTF. The CDR3, as DNA: TGTGCCAGCAGCTCCCAGGGGACCTATGGCTACACCTTC.

The CDR3 here is CASRPTGQQETQYF. CDR3 coding DNA: TGTGCCAGCAGGCCGACAGGGCAACAAGAGACCCAGTACTTC. The V gene is TRBV5-5, the J gene TRBJ2-5, with 7 bases identical to TRBD1. This CDR3 is built from 14 residues. Germline V lookup: CDR1 SGHKS, CDR2 YYEKEE (reference sequence). V lost 5 bases, J lost 2 bases, and 6 bases stayed unmatched.

Here the CDR3 reads CASSPGRGVGNEQFF. In nucleotides, the CDR3 is TGCGCCAGCAGTCCGGGCAGGGGGGTAGGGAATGAGCAGTTCTTC. This chain uses TRBV10-2 with TRBJ2-1, with a possible D match to TRBD1 (7 bases). Germline lookup yields CDR1 WSHSY and CDR2 SAAADI. This CDR3 has 15 residues. V lost 5 bases to trimming and J lost 7 bases, with 18 bases between them.

CDR3 coding DNA: TGCGCCAGCAGCTTGAGGCGGGATGACACCGGGGAGCTGTTTTTT. Protein sequence: CASSLRRDDTGELFF. The chain is built from TRBV5-1 and TRBJ2-2; D is perhaps TRBD2 (6 bases). CDR3 length: 15 amino acids. Germline V gene data show CDR1 as SGHRS and CDR2 as YFSETQ. Trimming took off 1 base at V and 3 bases at J, with 10 bases between the two ends.

The rearrangement uses TRBV4-1 and TRBJ2-5; no reliable D call. The CDR3 loop spans 18 amino acids. V shed 1 base and J shed 1 base, with 19 bases lying between them. Germline loops: CDR1 MGHRA, CDR2 YSYEKL. The CDR3 DNA follows: TGCGCCAGCAGCCAAGCCTGGGGTGCGACTGGCGGCCAAGAGACCCAGTACTTC. Translating gives CASSQAWGATGGQETQYF.

This clone has a handful of counts. The identical CDR3 is also encoded by other nucleotide sequences in the sample. J is TRBJ1-6 and V is TRBV7-9, with 7 bases aligning to TRBD1. V was clipped by 1 base and J by 3 bases; unmatched bases: 3. Germline loops: CDR1 SEHNR, CDR2 FQNEAQ (reference sequence). The length of the CDR3 is 16 residues. In nucleotides, the CDR3 is TGTGCCAGCAGCTTAGGACAGGGCTTCTATAATTCACCCCTCCACTTT. Translating it yields CASSLGQGFYNSPLHF.